This passage covers 27 T cell receptor beta chains from one sample sequenced in a study of T cell changes during pregnancy in multiple sclerosis. Repertoires were generated with immunoSEQ multiplex PCR, while TCRdb's copy carries only in-frame clones and drops some. The table lists about 71,000 clones, around 94% of them singletons. The sample in question was peripheral blood, obtained in the third trimester of pregnancy. The receptors originated from a female donor with multiple sclerosis, enrolled in a pregnancy study.

There are a few counts of this clone. This chain joins TRBV29-1 and TRBJ1-1; D is undetermined. The CDR3 sequence is 8 residues long. CDR1 is SQVTM, CDR2 ANQGSEA, per germline. V was clipped by 6 bases and J by 7 bases, with 3 bases between them. CDR3 protein: CSVNEAFF. The CDR3, as DNA: TGCAGCGTCAATGAAGCTTTCTTT.

The CDR3 region is CASSLGQGNTEAFF. In DNA, the CDR3 is TGTGCCAGCAGCCTTGGACAGGGTAACACTGAAGCTTTCTTT. This chain uses TRBV7-9 with TRBJ1-1; 8 positions match TRBD1. Losses at the gene ends were 5 bases for V and 2 bases for J; bases not matched to a gene: 4. CDR1 SEHNR and CDR2 FQNEAQ come from the germline V gene (reference sequence). The CDR3 is 14 residues long.

The CDR3 here is CASRDRAPGGYTF. Here the CDR3 DNA reads TGTGCCAGTCGGGACAGGGCCCCCGGTGGCTACACCTTC. The chain is built from TRBV19 and TRBJ1-2; 9 bases agree with TRBD1. The length of the CDR3 is 13 residues. In germline, CDR1 is LNHDA, CDR2 SQIVND (reference sequence). V lost 8 bases and J lost 7; bases outside the gene matches: 8. The full variable domain, its missing parts supplied by reference TRBV19 and TRBJ1-2, is DGGITQSPKYLFRKEGQNVTLSCEQNLNHDAMYWYRQDPGQGLRLIYYSQIVNDFQKGDIAEGYSVSREKKESFPLTVTSAQKNPTAFYLCASRDRAPGGYTFGSGTRLTVV.

The V and J genes are TRBV10-3 and TRBJ2-7; D possibly corresponds to TRBD2 (5 bases). The V end was cut by 4 bases, the J end by 5 bases, with 6 bases between. CDR1 ENHRY and CDR2 SYGVKD come from the germline V gene. The CDR3 has 11 amino acids. The CDR3 spells CAISATNEQYF. The DNA of the CDR3 is TGTGCCATCAGTGCGACTAACGAGCAGTACTTC.

The CDR3 reads CASSFGEGAYEQYF. Written as DNA, the CDR3 is TGTGCCAGCAGCTTCGGCGAGGGGGCGTATGAGCAGTACTTC. J is TRBJ2-7 and V is TRBV7-9, with 7 bases fitting TRBD1. CDR3 size: 14 residues. Trimming removed 3 bases from V and 7 bases from J; junction bases left unmatched: 9. Germline lookup yields CDR1 SEHNR and CDR2 FQNEAQ (reference sequence).

The chain carries TRBV27 and TRBJ2-7; 10 bases align to TRBD2. The CDR3 extends over 17 amino acids. J gave up 0 bases and V 4 bases, and 9 bases lay outside the gene matches. Germline V CDR1 and CDR2: MNHEY, SMNVEV (reference sequence). The CDR3 region has the DNA TGTGCCAGCAGTTCCGCCGTAGAGCGGGAGGGCTCCTACGAGCAGTACTTC. Its translation is CASSSAVEREGSYEQYF.

V gene TRBV20-1 combines with J gene TRBJ2-1; D gene uncertain. Germline lookup yields CDR1 DFQATT and CDR2 SNEGSKA (reference sequence). Trimming removed 6 bases from V and 6 bases from J, with 6 bases in between. The CDR3 has 10 amino acids. The chain's CDR3 is CSARRNEQFF. CDR3 DNA sequence: TGCAGTGCAAGACGCAATGAGCAGTTCTTC.

This sequence joins TRBV5-4 and TRBJ1-4, with TRBD1 as a possible D gene (5 bases). The CDR3 is 14 residues long. V lost 2 bases, J lost 1 base, and 6 bases lay in between. The germline gives CDR1 SGHNT, CDR2 YYREEE (reference sequence). For the CDR3, the DNA is TGTGCCAGCAGCTTCGACAGAACTAATGAAAAACTGTTTTTT. It is translated as CASSFDRTNEKLFF.

The chain couples TRBV4-2 to TRBJ2-7; 8 nucleotides agree with TRBD1. This CDR3 spans 17 amino acids. V lost 3 bases, J lost 3 bases, and 13 bases stayed unmatched. Germline V CDR1 and CDR2: LGHNA, YNFKEQ. CDR3 sequence reads: CASSQTNWETGDYEQYF. DNA for the CDR3: TGTGCCAGCAGCCAGACGAACTGGGAGACAGGGGACTACGAGCAGTACTTC.

The J gene is TRBJ2-1, the V gene TRBV9, with 7 bases aligning to TRBD2. V trimming: 0 bases; J trimming: 2 bases; junction bases outside the gene matches: 5. CDR3 length: 16 residues. Germline loops: CDR1 SGDLS, CDR2 YYNGEE. The CDR3: CASSVGGGTTYNEQFF. The CDR3 region has the DNA TGTGCCAGCAGCGTAGGGGGGGGGACTACCTACAATGAGCAGTTCTTC. Supplemented by reference TRBV9 and TRBJ2-1, the full variable domain reads DSGVTQTPKHLITATGQRVTLRCSPRSGDLSVYWYQQSLDQGLQFLIQYYNGEERAKGNILERFSAQQFPDLHSELNLSSLELGDSALYFCASSVGGGTTYNEQFFGPGTRLTVL.

The V and J genes are TRBV30 and TRBJ1-5; 7 positions match TRBD1. The J segment lost 1 base and the V segment lost 5 bases, leaving 5 bases of the junction unmatched. The CDR3 runs 14 residues. In germline, CDR1 is GTSNPN, CDR2 SVGIG (reference sequence). Written as DNA, the CDR3 is TGTGCCTGGTCTGGACAGGTGAGCAATCAGCCCCAGCATTTT. Protein: CAWSGQVSNQPQHF.

V is TRBV7-9 and J is TRBJ1-2; D remains unclear. CDR1 and CDR2 from the germline V gene are SEHNR and FQNEAQ (reference sequence). The CDR3 loop spans 12 amino acids. V was shortened by 4 bases and J by 8 bases, with 11 bases between the two germline ends. CDR3 sequence reads: CASSSRGRGYTF. In DNA form, the CDR3 reads TGTGCCAGCAGCTCTCGGGGTCGCGGCTACACCTTC.

The chain has TRBV6-1 and TRBJ1-4; D is perhaps TRBD1 (5 bases). CDR3 length: 15 amino acids. V lost 3 bases to trimming and J lost 12 bases, with 20 bases between them. Germline lookup yields CDR1 MNHNS and CDR2 SASEGT. The CDR3 reads CASSDGGLGGSELFF. CDR3 bases: TGTGCCAGCAGTGATGGGGGGTTAGGAGGTAGCGAACTGTTTTTT.

This clone was picked up a small number of times. V is TRBV7-3 and J is TRBJ1-2, with TRBD1 as a possible D gene (6 bases). The CDR3 has 16 residues. Trimming took 1 base from V and 8 from J, leaving 20 bases between them. Germline loops: CDR1 SGHTA, CDR2 FQGTGA. CDR3: CASSLRAGELVGGYTF. CDR3 coding DNA: TGTGCCAGCAGCTTAAGGGCAGGGGAACTTGTGGGGGGCTACACCTTC.

This clone was recorded once. This chain connects TRBV30 to TRBJ2-2; 11 positions match TRBD1. The CDR3 consists of 15 residues. Germline trimming cut 4 bases from V and 7 bases from J; bases unmatched to any gene: 8. Germline CDR1 is GTSNPN and CDR2 is SVGIG (reference sequence). The CDR3 here is CAWTTGTGGHGELFF. The CDR3 DNA follows: TGTGCCTGGACGACCGGGACAGGGGGGCACGGGGAGCTGTTTTTT.

This chain links TRBV7-8 with TRBJ2-5, with 7 bases matching TRBD1. V trimming: 1 base; J trimming: 3 bases; junction bases outside the gene matches: 2. Germline loops: CDR1 SGHVS, CDR2 FQNEAQ. The CDR3 totals 14 residues. The CDR3 spells CASSLVGTEETQYF. CDR3 nucleotide sequence: TGTGCCAGCAGCTTAGTAGGGACAGAAGAGACCCAGTACTTC.

The chain joins TRBV4-1 to TRBJ1-5; no clear D gene. This CDR3 region has 16 residues. CDR1 is MGHRA and CDR2 is YSYEKL in the germline V gene. V lost 4 bases, J lost 1 base, and 14 bases lay in between. The CDR3 spells CASSLTGGNSNQPQHF. In nucleotides, the CDR3 is TGCGCCAGCAGCCTCACGGGAGGTAACAGCAATCAGCCCCAGCATTTT.

The table lists this clone with a few counts. The CDR3 spells CASSSSLQPQHF. The CDR3 nucleotides are TGTGCCAGCAGTTCGAGTCTCCAGCCCCAGCATTTT. The rearrangement uses TRBV28 and TRBJ1-5; D ambiguous. The CDR3 extends over 12 amino acids. V gave up 4 bases and J gave up 7 bases, with 8 bases separating them. Germline V gene sequence: CDR1 MDHEN, CDR2 SYDVKM.

The chain uses TRBV6-6 and TRBJ2-5; 14 positions agree with TRBD2. The DNA matches TRBJ2-7 better at its end, which makes the J call doubtful. The CDR3 runs 16 residues. Looked up from germline, CDR1 is MNHNY and CDR2 is SVGAGI (reference sequence). CDR3 amino acids: CASSSGLAGGSYEQYF. CDR3 DNA sequence: TGTGCCAGCAGCTCAGGACTAGCGGGAGGCTCCTACGAGCAGTACTTC.

This chain links TRBV9 with TRBJ2-1; TRBD2 matches 7 bases. CDR1 and CDR2 from the germline V gene are SGDLS and YYNGEE. The V gene end was trimmed by 1 base and the J gene end by 7 bases; junction bases not matched to a gene: 14. The CDR3 extends over 17 amino acids. The CDR3 is CASSVLQGGSGVNEQFF. The CDR3 DNA follows: TGTGCCAGCAGCGTATTACAAGGCGGCAGCGGGGTAAATGAGCAGTTCTTC.

The CDR3 DNA follows: TGTGCCAGTAGTATAGATGTAGCGAACACCGGGGAGCTGTTTTTT. Protein: CASSIDVANTGELFF. The chain is built from TRBV19 and TRBJ2-2, with D unresolved. V lost 0 bases and J lost 0, with 5 bases in between. CDR3 length equals 15 residues. Germline assignment: CDR1 LNHDA and CDR2 SQIVND (reference sequence).

The rearrangement uses TRBV7-9 and TRBJ2-3, with 8 bases lining up with TRBD2. Germline values: CDR1 SEHNR, CDR2 FQNEAQ (reference sequence). V dropped 5 bases and J dropped 2; count of bases not matched to a gene: 6. There are 15 residues in the CDR3. The CDR3 loop is CASSISGANTDTQYF. CDR3 sequence (DNA): TGTGCCAGCAGCATTAGCGGGGCCAACACAGATACGCAGTATTTT.

Of note for this clone: The sample has other DNA sequences that encode this CDR3 too. V usage is TRBV10-3 and J usage is TRBJ1-1; TRBD1 matches 9 bases. V shed 6 bases, J shed 2 bases, and the junction held 1 base outside the gene matches. Germline loops: CDR1 ENHRY, CDR2 SYGVKD. The CDR3 extends over 13 amino acids. The CDR3 protein is CAIRGQGNTEAFF. In DNA form, the CDR3 reads TGTGCCATCAGGGGACAGGGTAACACTGAAGCTTTCTTT.

This clone is medium-sized by share. The CDR3 bases are TGTGCCAGCAGTGACTCCACAGGGGGCTACAATGAGCAGTTCTTC. Its translation is CASSDSTGGYNEQFF. The genes are TRBV6-4 and TRBJ2-1, with 8 bases fitting TRBD1. The V gene end was trimmed by 0 bases and the J gene end by 3 bases; junction bases not matched to a gene: 1. Germline V gives CDR1 MRHNA, CDR2 SNTAGT. The CDR3 sequence is 15 residues long.

The V and J genes are TRBV30 and TRBJ2-2, with D possibly TRBD1 on 6 matching bases. Germline CDR1 and CDR2: GTSNPN and SVGIG (reference sequence). The CDR3 totals 16 residues. The V end lost 2 bases, the J end lost 1 base, and 14 bases lay between the germline ends. As DNA, the CDR3 is TGTGCCTGGAGTCTACTCAGGGGTCTGAACACCGGGGAGCTGTTTTTT. Translation gives CAWSLLRGLNTGELFF.

This chain joins TRBV7-8 and TRBJ2-1; 7 positions agree with TRBD2. CDR1 is SGHVS and CDR2 is FQNEAQ in the germline V gene. The ends lost 5 bases at V and 4 bases at J; junction bases unmatched: 17. The CDR3 has 18 amino acids. The CDR3 here is CASSASPPGWEGYNEQFF. CDR3 in DNA: TGTGCCAGCAGCGCAAGCCCCCCGGGGTGGGAGGGGTACAATGAGCAGTTCTTC. Variable domain in full (rest from reference TRBV7-8 and TRBJ2-1): GAGVSQSPRYKVAKRGQDVALRCDPISGHVSLFWYQQALGQGPEFLTYFQNEAQLDKSGLPSDRFFAERPEGSVSTLKIQRTQQEDSAVYLCASSASPPGWEGYNEQFFGPGTRLTVL.

V is TRBV7-9 and J is TRBJ2-5, with D possibly matching TRBD2 (5 bases). Germline V gene sequence: CDR1 SEHNR, CDR2 FQNEAQ (reference sequence). The V gene lost 7 bases and the J gene lost 5 bases, with 23 bases spanning the gap. The CDR3 length is 16 residues. In DNA, the CDR3 is TGTGCCAGCAACCCGGGAAAAGGGCCGGGATTGGAGACCCAGTACTTC. Protein sequence: CASNPGKGPGLETQYF. The full variable domain, completed using reference TRBV7-9 and TRBJ2-5, is DTGVSQNPRHKITKRGQNVTFRCDPISEHNRLYWYRQTLGQGPEFLTYFQNEAQLEKSRLLSDRFSAERPKGSFSTLEIQRTEQGDSAMYLCASNPGKGPGLETQYFGPGTRLLVL.